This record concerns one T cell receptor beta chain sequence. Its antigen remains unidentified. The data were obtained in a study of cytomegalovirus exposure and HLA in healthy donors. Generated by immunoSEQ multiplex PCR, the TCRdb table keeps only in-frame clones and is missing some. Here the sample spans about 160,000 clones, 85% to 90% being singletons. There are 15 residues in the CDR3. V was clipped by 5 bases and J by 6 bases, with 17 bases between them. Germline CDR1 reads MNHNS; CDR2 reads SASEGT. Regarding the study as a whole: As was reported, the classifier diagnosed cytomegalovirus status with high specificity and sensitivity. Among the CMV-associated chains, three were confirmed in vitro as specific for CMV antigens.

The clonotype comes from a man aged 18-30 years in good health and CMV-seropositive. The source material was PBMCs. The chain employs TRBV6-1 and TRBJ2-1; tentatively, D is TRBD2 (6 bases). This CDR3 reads CASSLLPGLTNEQFF. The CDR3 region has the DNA TGTGCCAGCAGTTTATTACCGGGACTGACCAATGAGCAGTTCTTC.